This T cell receptor beta chain was captured by sequencing in a study of sequential checkpoint blockade in melanoma. Study-wide context: Randomization was 1:1 between first-line nivolumab→ipilimumab and ipilimumab→nivolumab.

In regard to this clone: One end of the junction fails to match germline, which may point to a read error.

Indicated treatment: randomized to nivolumab then ipilimumab (arm A) or the reverse (arm B). Sorted cells were live CD3+CD8+, lacking CD19 and CD56, from PBMCs. Generated by immunoSEQ multiplex PCR, the TCRdb table keeps only in-frame clones and is missing some. The repertoire holds some 13,000 clones, with around 69% as singletons. CDR1 and CDR2 from the germline V gene are SSHAT and FNYEAQ (reference sequence). CDR3 size: 14 residues. The chain has TRBV7-7 and TRBJ2-2; 7 positions agree with TRBD2. The source of this sequence is a human donor with melanoma. Specimen: CD8+ T cells sorted from blood (inferred from file names), collected from a patient given nivolumab and ipilimumab in sequence. CDR3 region: CASSQRDGTGELFF. DNA for the CDR3: TGTGCTAGCAGCCAGCGGGACGGCACCGGGGAGCTGTTTTTT.